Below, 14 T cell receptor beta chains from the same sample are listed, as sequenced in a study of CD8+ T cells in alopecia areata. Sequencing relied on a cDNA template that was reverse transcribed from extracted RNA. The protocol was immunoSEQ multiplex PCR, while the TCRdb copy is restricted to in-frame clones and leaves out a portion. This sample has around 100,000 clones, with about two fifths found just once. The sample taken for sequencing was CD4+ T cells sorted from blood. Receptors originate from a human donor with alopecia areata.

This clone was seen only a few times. The CDR3 nucleotides are TGTGCCTGGAGTGTTGGCGGGGGGGCTCGCTACGAGCAGTACTTC. This gives the protein CAWSVGGGARYEQYF. V usage is TRBV30 and J usage is TRBJ2-5, with TRBD2 matching 9 bases. The DNA end lines up better with TRBJ2-7; the J call may be wrong. The CDR3 totals 15 residues. Germline values: CDR1 GTSNPN, CDR2 SVGIG (reference sequence).

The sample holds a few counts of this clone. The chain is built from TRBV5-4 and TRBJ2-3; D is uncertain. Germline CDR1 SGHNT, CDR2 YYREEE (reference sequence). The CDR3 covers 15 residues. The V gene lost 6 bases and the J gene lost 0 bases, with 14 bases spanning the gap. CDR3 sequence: CASTRKDGSTDTQYF. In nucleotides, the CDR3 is TGTGCCAGCACCCGAAAGGACGGAAGCACAGATACGCAGTATTTT.

CDR3 region: CASSLIAWDEQYF. In DNA form, the CDR3 reads TGTGCCAGCAGCTTAATAGCGTGGGACGAGCAGTACTTC. The chain joins TRBV7-9 to TRBJ2-7; D perhaps matches TRBD2 (5 bases). Germline V gene lookup returns CDR1 SEHNR and CDR2 FQNEAQ (reference sequence). The CDR3 has 13 residues. Trimming pared 2 bases from V and 5 bases from J, leaving 10 bases between. Combining the CDR3 with reference TRBV7-9 and TRBJ2-7 gives the whole variable domain DTGVSQNPRHKITKRGQNVTFRCDPISEHNRLYWYRQTLGQGPEFLTYFQNEAQLEKSRLLSDRFSAERPKGSFSTLEIQRTEQGDSAMYLCASSLIAWDEQYFGPGTRLTVT.

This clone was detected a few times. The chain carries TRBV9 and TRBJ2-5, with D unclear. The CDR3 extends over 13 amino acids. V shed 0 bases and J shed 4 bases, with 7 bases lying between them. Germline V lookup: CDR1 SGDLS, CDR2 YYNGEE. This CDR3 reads CASSVGVGETQYF. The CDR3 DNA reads TGTGCCAGCAGCGTAGGGGTTGGAGAGACCCAGTACTTC.

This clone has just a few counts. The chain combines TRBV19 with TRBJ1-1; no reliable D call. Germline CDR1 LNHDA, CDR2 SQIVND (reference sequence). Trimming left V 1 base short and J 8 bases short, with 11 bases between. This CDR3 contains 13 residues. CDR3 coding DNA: TGTGCCAGTAGTATAGTCGCAGGAGCCGAAGCTTTCTTT. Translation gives CASSIVAGAEAFF.

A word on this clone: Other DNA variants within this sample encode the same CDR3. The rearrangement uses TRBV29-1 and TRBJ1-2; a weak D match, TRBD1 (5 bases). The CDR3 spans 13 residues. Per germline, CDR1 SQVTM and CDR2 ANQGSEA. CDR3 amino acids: CSVGSGFRYGYTF. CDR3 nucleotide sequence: TGCAGTGTCGGGTCAGGGTTTAGGTATGGCTACACCTTC.

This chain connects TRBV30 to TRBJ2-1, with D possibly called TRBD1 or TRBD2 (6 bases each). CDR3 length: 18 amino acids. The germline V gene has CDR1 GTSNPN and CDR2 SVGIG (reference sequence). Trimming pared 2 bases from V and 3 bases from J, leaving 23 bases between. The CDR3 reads CAWSSPGTWGAHYNEQFF. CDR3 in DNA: TGTGCCTGGAGTAGCCCGGGGACTTGGGGGGCTCACTACAATGAGCAGTTCTTC. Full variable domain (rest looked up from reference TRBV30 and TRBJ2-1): SQTIHQWPATLVQPVGSPLSLECTVEGTSNPNLYWYRQAAGRGLQLLFYSVGIGQISSEVPQNLSASRPQDRQFILSSKKLLLSDSGFYLCAWSSPGTWGAHYNEQFFGPGTRLTVL.

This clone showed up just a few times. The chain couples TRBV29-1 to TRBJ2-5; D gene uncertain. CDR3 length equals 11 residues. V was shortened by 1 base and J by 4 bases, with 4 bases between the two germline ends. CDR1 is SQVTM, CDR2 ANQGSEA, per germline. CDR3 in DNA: TGCAGCGTTGAAGGAGGAGAGACCCAGTACTTC. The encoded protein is CSVEGGETQYF.

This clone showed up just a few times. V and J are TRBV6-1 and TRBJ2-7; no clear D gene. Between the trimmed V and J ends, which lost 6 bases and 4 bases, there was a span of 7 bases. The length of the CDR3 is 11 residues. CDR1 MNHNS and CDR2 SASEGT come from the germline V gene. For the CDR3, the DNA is TGTGCCAGCAGAGTCACTTACGAGCAGTACTTC. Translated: CASRVTYEQYF.

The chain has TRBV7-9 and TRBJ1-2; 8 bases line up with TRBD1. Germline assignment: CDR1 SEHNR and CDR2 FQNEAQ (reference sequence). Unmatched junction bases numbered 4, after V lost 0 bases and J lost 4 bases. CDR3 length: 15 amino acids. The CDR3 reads CASSLATDRGYGYTF. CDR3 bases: TGTGCCAGCAGCTTAGCAACCGACAGGGGCTATGGCTACACCTTC.

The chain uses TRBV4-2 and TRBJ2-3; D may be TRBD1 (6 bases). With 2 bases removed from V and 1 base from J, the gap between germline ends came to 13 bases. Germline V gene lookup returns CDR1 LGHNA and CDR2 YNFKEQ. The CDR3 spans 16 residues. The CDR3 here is CASSQLLAGGTDTQYF. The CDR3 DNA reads TGTGCCAGCAGCCAACTCTTAGCAGGGGGCACAGATACGCAGTATTTT.

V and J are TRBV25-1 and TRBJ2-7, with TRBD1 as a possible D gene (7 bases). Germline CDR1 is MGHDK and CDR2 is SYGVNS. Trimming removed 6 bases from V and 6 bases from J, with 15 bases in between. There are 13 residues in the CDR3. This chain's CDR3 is CASSPGGTSEQYF. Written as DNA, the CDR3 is TGTGCCAGCAGCCCAGGGGGGACGTCCGAGCAGTACTTC.

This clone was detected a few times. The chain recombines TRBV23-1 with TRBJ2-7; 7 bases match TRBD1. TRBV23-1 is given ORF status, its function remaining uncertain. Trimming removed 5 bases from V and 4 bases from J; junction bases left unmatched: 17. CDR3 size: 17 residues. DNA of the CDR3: TGCGCCAGCAGTTCCCTAACTGACAGGGCCCCCTTTTACGAGCAGTACTTC. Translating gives CASSSLTDRAPFYEQYF.

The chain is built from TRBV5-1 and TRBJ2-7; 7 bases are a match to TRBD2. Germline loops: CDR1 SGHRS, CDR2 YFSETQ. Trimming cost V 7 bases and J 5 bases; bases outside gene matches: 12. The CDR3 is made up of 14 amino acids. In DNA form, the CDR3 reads TGCGCCAGCGCCCCGGGGGGAATGTTAGACGAGCAGTACTTC. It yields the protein CASAPGGMLDEQYF.